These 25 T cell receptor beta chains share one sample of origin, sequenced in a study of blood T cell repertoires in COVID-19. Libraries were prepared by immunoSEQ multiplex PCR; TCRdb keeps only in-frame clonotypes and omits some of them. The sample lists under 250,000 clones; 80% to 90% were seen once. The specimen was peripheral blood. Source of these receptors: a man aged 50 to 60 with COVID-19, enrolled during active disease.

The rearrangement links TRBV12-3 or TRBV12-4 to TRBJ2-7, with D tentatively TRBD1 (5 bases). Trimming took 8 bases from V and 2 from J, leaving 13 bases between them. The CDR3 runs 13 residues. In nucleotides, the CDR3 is TGTGCCAGCTCGAGGACATTTACCTACGAGCAGTACTTC. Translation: CASSRTFTYEQYF.

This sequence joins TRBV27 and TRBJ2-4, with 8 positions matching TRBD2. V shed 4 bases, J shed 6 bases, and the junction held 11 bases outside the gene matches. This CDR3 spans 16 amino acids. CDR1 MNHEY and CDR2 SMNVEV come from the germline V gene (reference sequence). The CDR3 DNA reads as TGTGCCAGCAGTTCGACTAGCGATCGGCCCGTAAACATTCAGTACTTC. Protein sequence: CASSSTSDRPVNIQYF.

The CDR3 DNA reads as TGTGCCAGCAGCTTAAGGGAGGGGAGTGAGCAGTACTTC. It specifies CASSLREGSEQYF. This chain connects TRBV13 to TRBJ2-7, with 7 bases identical to TRBD2. The CDR3 extends over 13 amino acids. CDR1 is PRHDT, CDR2 FYEKMQ, per germline (reference sequence). Unmatched junction bases numbered 5, after V lost 2 bases and J lost 7 bases. Using reference TRBV13 and TRBJ2-7 for the parts outside the CDR3, the full variable domain is AAGVIQSPRHLIKEKRETATLKCYPIPRHDTVYWYQQGPGQDPQFLISFYEKMQSDKGSIPDRFSAQQFSDYHSELNMSSLELGDSALYFCASSLREGSEQYFGPGTRLTVT.

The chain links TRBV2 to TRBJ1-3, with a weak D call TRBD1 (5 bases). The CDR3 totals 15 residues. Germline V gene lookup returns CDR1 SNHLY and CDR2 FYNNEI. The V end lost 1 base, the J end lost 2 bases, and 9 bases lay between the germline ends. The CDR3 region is CASSEGQQAGNTIYF. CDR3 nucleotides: TGTGCCAGCAGTGAAGGACAGCAGGCTGGAAACACCATATATTTT.

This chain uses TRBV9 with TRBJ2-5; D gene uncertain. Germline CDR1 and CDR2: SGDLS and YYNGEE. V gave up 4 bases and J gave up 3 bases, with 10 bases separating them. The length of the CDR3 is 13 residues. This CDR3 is CASSQKNKETQYF. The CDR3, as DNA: TGTGCCAGCAGCCAGAAGAACAAAGAGACCCAGTACTTC. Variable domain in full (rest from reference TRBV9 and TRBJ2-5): DSGVTQTPKHLITATGQRVTLRCSPRSGDLSVYWYQQSLDQGLQFLIQYYNGEERAKGNILERFSAQQFPDLHSELNLSSLELGDSALYFCASSQKNKETQYFGPGTRLLVL.

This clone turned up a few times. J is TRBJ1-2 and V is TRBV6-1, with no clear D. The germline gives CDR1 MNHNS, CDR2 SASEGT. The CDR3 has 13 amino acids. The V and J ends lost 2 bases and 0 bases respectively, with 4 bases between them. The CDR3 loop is CASSERANYGYTF. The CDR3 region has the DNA TGTGCCAGCAGTGAACGGGCTAACTATGGCTACACCTTC.

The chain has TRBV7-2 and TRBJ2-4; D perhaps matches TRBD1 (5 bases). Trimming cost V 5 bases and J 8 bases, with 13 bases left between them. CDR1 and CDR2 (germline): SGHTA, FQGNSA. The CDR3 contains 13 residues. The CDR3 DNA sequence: TGTGCCAGCAGCCTAAGTATAGGGGACATTCAGTACTTC. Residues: CASSLSIGDIQYF. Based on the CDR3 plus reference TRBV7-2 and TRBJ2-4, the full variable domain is GAGVSQSPSNKVTEKGKDVELRCDPISGHTALYWYRQSLGQGLEFLIYFQGNSAPDKSGLPSDRFSAERTGGSVSTLTIQRTQQEDSAVYLCASSLSIGDIQYFGAGTRLSVL.

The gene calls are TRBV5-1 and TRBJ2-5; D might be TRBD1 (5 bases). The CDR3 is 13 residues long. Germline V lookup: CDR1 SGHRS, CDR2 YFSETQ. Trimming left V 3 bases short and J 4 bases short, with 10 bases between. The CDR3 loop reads CASSSGLRETQYF. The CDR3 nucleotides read TGCGCCAGCAGCTCAGGGCTCCGAGAGACCCAGTACTTC.

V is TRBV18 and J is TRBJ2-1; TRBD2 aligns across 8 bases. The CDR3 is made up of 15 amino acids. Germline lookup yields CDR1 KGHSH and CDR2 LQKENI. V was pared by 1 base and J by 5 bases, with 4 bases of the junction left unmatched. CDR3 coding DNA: TGTGCCAGCTCACCACTAGCGGGGATCCACAATGAGCAGTTCTTC. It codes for CASSPLAGIHNEQFF.

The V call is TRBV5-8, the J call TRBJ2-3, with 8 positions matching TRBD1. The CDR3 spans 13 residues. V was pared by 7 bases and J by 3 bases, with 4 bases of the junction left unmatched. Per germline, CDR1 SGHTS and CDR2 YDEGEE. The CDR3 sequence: CASPGQATDTQYF. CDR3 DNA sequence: TGTGCCAGCCCGGGACAGGCAACAGATACGCAGTATTTT.

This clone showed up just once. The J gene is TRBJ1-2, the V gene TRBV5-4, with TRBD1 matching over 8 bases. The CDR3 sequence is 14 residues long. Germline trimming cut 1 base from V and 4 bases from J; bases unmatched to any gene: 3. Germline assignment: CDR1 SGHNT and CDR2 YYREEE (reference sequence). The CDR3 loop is CASSLSTGGYGYTF. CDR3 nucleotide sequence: TGTGCCAGCAGCTTGAGCACAGGGGGCTATGGCTACACCTTC. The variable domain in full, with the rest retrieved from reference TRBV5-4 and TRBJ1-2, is ETGVTQSPTHLIKTRGQQVTLRCSSQSGHNTVSWYQQALGQGPQFIFQYYREEENGRGNFPPRFSGLQFPNYSSELNVNALELDDSALYLCASSLSTGGYGYTFGSGTRLTVV.

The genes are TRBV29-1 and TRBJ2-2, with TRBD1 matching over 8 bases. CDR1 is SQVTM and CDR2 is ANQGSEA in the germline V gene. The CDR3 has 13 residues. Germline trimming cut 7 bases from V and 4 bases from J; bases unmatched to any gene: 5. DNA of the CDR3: TGCAGCGCCGGGACAGGCGCCACCGGGGAGCTGTTTTTT. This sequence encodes CSAGTGATGELFF.

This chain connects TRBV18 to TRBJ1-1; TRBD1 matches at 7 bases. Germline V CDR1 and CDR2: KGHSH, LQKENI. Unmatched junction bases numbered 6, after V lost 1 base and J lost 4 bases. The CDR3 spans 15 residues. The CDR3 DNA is TGTGCCAGCTCACCACAGCAGGGGGGATTCACTGAAGCTTTCTTT. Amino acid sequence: CASSPQQGGFTEAFF.

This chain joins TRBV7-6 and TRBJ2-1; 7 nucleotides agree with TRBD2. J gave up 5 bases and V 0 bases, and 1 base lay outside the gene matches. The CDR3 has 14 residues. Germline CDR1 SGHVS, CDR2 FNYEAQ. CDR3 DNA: TGTGCCAGCAGCTTAGCGGGAGGGCACAATGAGCAGTTCTTC. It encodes CASSLAGGHNEQFF.

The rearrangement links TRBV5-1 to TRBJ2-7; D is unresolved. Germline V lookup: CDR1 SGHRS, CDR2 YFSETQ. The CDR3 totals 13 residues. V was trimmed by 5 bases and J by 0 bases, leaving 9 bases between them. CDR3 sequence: CASSALDSYEQYF. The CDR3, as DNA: TGCGCCAGCAGTGCCCTAGACTCCTACGAGCAGTACTTC.

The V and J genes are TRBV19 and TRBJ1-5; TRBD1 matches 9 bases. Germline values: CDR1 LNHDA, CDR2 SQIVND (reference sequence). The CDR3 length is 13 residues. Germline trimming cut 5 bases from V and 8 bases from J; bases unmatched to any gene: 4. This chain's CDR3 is CASSRDRVKPQHF. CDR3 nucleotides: TGTGCCAGTAGTCGGGACAGGGTAAAGCCCCAGCATTTT.

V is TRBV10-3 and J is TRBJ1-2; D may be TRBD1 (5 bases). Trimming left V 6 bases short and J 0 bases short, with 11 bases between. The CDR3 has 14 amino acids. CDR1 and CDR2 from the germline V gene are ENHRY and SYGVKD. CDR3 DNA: TGTGCCATCAGAATCCAGGACACTAACTATGGCTACACCTTC. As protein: CAIRIQDTNYGYTF.

The CDR3 bases are TGTGCCAGTAGTGGCCGAGGTGCGCATAACTATGGCTACACCTTC. It specifies CASSGRGAHNYGYTF. V gene TRBV19 combines with J gene TRBJ1-2; D gene ambiguous. V was pared by 5 bases and J by 1 base, with 14 bases between. This CDR3 has 15 residues. The germline CDR1 and CDR2 sequences are LNHDA and SQIVND (reference sequence).

Here the CDR3 DNA reads TGTGCCAGTCCGGCGGGGACGAGTAATGAGCAGTTCTTC. Protein sequence: CASPAGTSNEQFF. V usage is TRBV5-4 and J usage is TRBJ2-1, with D maybe TRBD2 (6 bases). V was trimmed by 8 bases and J by 7 bases, leaving 16 bases between them. This CDR3 is built from 13 residues. Germline V gene lookup returns CDR1 SGHNT and CDR2 YYREEE (reference sequence).

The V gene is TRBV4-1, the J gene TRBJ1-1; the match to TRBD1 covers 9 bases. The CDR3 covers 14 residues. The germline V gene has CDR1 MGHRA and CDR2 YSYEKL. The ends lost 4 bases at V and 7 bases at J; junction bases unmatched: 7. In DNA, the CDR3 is TGCGCCAGCAGCCCCGGGACAGGGTTTAGTGAAGCTTTCTTT. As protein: CASSPGTGFSEAFF.

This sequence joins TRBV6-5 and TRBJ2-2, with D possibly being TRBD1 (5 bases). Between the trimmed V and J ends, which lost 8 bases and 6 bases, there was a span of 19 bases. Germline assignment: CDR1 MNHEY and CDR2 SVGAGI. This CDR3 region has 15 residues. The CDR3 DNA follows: TGTGCCAGCTTAAATCCGGGCAGGGAAGCCGGGGAGCTGTTTTTT. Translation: CASLNPGREAGELFF.

Written as DNA, the CDR3 is TGTGCCAGCTCAACAGCAGGGAACACTGAAGCTTTCTTT. Encoded protein: CASSTAGNTEAFF. The V gene is TRBV18, the J gene TRBJ1-1; no clear D gene. Germline V gene sequence: CDR1 KGHSH, CDR2 LQKENI. The CDR3 sequence is 13 residues long. Trimming removed 5 bases from V and 1 base from J, with 8 bases in between.

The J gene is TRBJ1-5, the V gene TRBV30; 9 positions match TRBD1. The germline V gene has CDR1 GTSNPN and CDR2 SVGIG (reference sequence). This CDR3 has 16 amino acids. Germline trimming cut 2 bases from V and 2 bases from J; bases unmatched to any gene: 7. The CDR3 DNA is TGTGCCTGGAGTAAGAGGACAGGGGTGGGCAATCAGCCCCAGCATTTT. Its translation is CAWSKRTGVGNQPQHF.

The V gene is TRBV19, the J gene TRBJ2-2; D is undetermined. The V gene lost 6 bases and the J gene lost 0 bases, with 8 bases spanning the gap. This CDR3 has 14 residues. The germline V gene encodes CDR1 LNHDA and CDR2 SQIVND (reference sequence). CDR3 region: CASSPYSNTGELFF. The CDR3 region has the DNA TGTGCCAGTAGCCCTTATTCGAACACCGGGGAGCTGTTTTTT.

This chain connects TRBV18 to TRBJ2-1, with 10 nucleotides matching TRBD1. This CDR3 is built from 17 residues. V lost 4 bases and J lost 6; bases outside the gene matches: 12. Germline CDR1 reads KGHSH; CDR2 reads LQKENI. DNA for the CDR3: TGTGCCAGCTCACGAAGCTGGACAGGGGGAAAGGGCAATGAGCAGTTCTTC. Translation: CASSRSWTGGKGNEQFF.